The 13 T cell receptor beta chains below come from one sample, sequenced in a study of glioma-infiltrating T cells. Using RNA template, CDR3s of TCR alpha and beta were amplified with iRepertoire arm-PCR. Each CDR3 protein is one row after TCRdb ran MiXCR on the multiplex PCR reads. This sample yields 100,000 to 150,000 distinct CDR3 sequences, of which roughly a quarter are seen a single time; about a quarter belongs to the top ten. Sequenced input: glioma tissue, nonneoplastic brain tissue, or PBMCs (not recorded which). These receptor sequences come from a human donor with low-grade glioma or glioblastoma, undergoing nonglioma brain surgery, or in good health (not recorded which).

This clonotype occurred many times. The chain links TRBV6-1 to TRBJ1-1; D is uncertain. Trimming took 6 bases from V and 0 from J, leaving 11 bases between them. The CDR3 is 14 amino acids. Germline-derived CDR1 and CDR2 are MNHNS and SASEGT. CDR3 loop: CASRERQLNTEAFF. CDR3 in DNA: TGTGCCAGCAGGGAACGGCAGTTGAACACTGAAGCTTTCTTT.

This clonotype has more than one count but fewer than ten. J is TRBJ2-3 and V is TRBV20-1; maybe TRBD2 (6 bases). Per germline, CDR1 DFQATT and CDR2 SNEGSKA (reference sequence). The CDR3 runs 12 residues. The CDR3 loop is CSGGGAPDTQYF. The CDR3 region has the DNA TGCAGCGGCGGCGGGGCCCCAGATACGCAGTATTTT.

This clonotype was detected a few times. This chain links TRBV4-1 with TRBJ2-5; tentatively, D is TRBD1 (6 bases). The CDR3 is 15 amino acids. Germline CDR1 reads MGHRA; CDR2 reads YSYEKL. With 3 bases removed from V and 3 bases from J, the gap between germline ends came to 14 bases. The chain's CDR3 is CASSQGTGNKETQYF. DNA for the CDR3: TGCGCCAGCAGCCAGGGAACAGGGAACAAAGAGACCCAGTACTTC.

This clonotype was seen a handful of times. This sequence joins TRBV3-1 and TRBJ2-7, with TRBD2 as a possible D gene (6 bases). The CDR3 sequence is 12 residues long. Germline V lookup: CDR1 LGHDT, CDR2 YNNKEL (reference sequence). Trimming removed 3 bases at V and 6 bases at J, with 9 bases between. The CDR3 nucleotides are TGTGCCAGCAGCCATGGGGGAGGCGAGCAGTACGTC. This codes for CASSHGGGEQYV.

The chain joins TRBV10-1 to TRBJ2-3; 10 positions agree with TRBD2. The CDR3 sequence is 15 residues long. J lost 2 bases, V lost 6 bases, and 5 bases had no gene match. The germline gives CDR1 WNHNN, CDR2 SYGVQD (reference sequence). In DNA, the CDR3 is TGCGCCAGCAGCGAACTAGCGGGGTACACAGATACGCAGTATTTT. As protein: CASSELAGYTDTQYF.

This clonotype was counted between two and nine times. The chain joins TRBV19 to TRBJ2-2; D may be TRBD1 (6 bases). CDR1 is LNHDA and CDR2 is SQIVND in the germline V gene (reference sequence). The CDR3 is 14 amino acids. Trimming took 7 bases from V and 3 from J, leaving 12 bases between them. The CDR3: CASNDKGDTGELFF. CDR3 DNA sequence: TGTGCCAGTAATGACAAGGGGGACACCGGGGAGCTGTTTTTT. Variable domain in full (rest from reference TRBV19 and TRBJ2-2): DGGITQSPKYLFRKEGQNVTLSCEQNLNHDAMYWYRQDPGQGLRLIYYSQIVNDFQKGDIAEGYSVSREKKESFPLTVTSAQKNPTAFYLCASNDKGDTGELFFGEGSRLTVL.

This clonotype was seen more than once but under ten times. This rearrangement joins TRBV7-3 to TRBJ2-5, with unresolved D. This CDR3 region has 14 residues. Germline V lookup: CDR1 SGHTA, CDR2 FQGTGA. Trimming shortened V by 0 bases and J by 6 bases, and 11 bases separated the two germline ends. The CDR3 DNA follows: TGTGCCAGCAGCTTAACGCCCTCGGAGAAGACCCAGTACTTC. Translating gives CASSLTPSEKTQYF.

The rearrangement links TRBV4-1 to TRBJ2-3; 8 nucleotides line up with TRBD2. CDR1 is MGHRA and CDR2 is YSYEKL in the germline V gene. V trimming: 0 bases; J trimming: 1 base; junction bases outside the gene matches: 12. CDR3 length equals 19 residues. This CDR3 is CASSQDRGLGLTGTDTQYF. For the CDR3, the DNA is TGCGCCAGCAGCCAAGATAGGGGACTAGGGTTAACTGGCACAGATACGCAGTATTTT.

Details on this clonotype: The junction shows a germline mismatch at one end, possibly a read error. This sequence joins TRBV20-1 and TRBJ1-1; a weak D match, TRBD1 (6 bases). The CDR3 contains 15 residues. Per germline, CDR1 DFQATT and CDR2 SNEGSKA (reference sequence). CDR3 protein: CGAGNRVRMNTEAFF. CDR3 in DNA: TGCGGTGCTGGAAACAGGGTGAGGATGAACACTGAAGCTTTCTTT.

This clonotype occurred many times. V usage is TRBV6-2 or TRBV6-3 and J usage is TRBJ2-7; a weak D match, TRBD2 (5 bases). V lost 8 bases and J lost 3, with 8 bases in between. This CDR3 is built from 11 residues. Germline values: CDR1 MNHEY, CDR2 SVGEGT. CDR3 amino acids: CASARGYEQYV. CDR3 nucleotides: TGTGCCAGCGCCCGGGGCTACGAGCAGTACGTC.

The table lists this clonotype with many counts. J is TRBJ2-5 and V is TRBV20-1, with D possibly TRBD1 on 5 matching bases. This CDR3 spans 13 amino acids. CDR1 is DFQATT and CDR2 is SNEGSKA in the germline V gene (reference sequence). V was shortened by 3 bases and J by 9 bases, with 17 bases between the two germline ends. The CDR3 DNA sequence: TGCAGTGCTAGCGAACAGGATAAAGGGCCCCAGTACTTC. This gives the protein CSASEQDKGPQYF.

This clonotype appeared many times. The chain employs TRBV6-1 and TRBJ1-2; D possibly corresponds to TRBD1 (5 bases). The CDR3 consists of 13 residues. Germline CDR1 reads MNHNS; CDR2 reads SASEGT. V was shortened by 5 bases and J by 4 bases, with 11 bases between the two germline ends. The CDR3 protein is CASSPRQIYGYTF. CDR3 DNA: TGTGCCAGCAGTCCTCGACAGATCTATGGCTACACCTTC.

There are a few counts of this clonotype. J is TRBJ2-7 and V is TRBV6-1; D is perhaps TRBD1 (5 bases). This CDR3 region has 13 residues. Trimming shortened V by 5 bases and J by 3 bases, and 11 bases separated the two germline ends. The V gene's germline CDR1 is MNHNS and CDR2 SASEGT. As DNA, the CDR3 is TGTGCCAGCAGTCAGGGCAGGGACTACGAGCAGTACGTC. It specifies CASSQGRDYEQYV.